This is a list of T cell receptor beta chains from one sample in a study of shared T cell receptors in the human thymus. TCRdb keeps only in-frame clones here, not all; method: immunoSEQ multiplex PCR. The sample includes 720,000 or so clones, over 75% of them seen just once. This sample also appeared in a second study, on human thymus T cells.

Material for sequencing was thymocytes. The receptor set was obtained from a girl under three years old with a congenital heart defect. CDR3s include the opening cysteine and the closing phenylalanine or tryptophan. Fields, in order: J gene, D gene, V gene, clone size, CDR3 DNA, CDR3 protein. A D gene is named only where the DNA matches it firmly. The size of a clone is reported for some rows only, either as once, few or many, or as a class for expanded clones.

TRBJ2-5,TRBD2,TRBV4-1,few,TGCGCCAGCAGCCAAGACAACGGACTAGCGGGGGGGCCCCAAGAGACCCAGTACTTC,CASSQDNGLAGGPQETQYF
TRBJ1-5,TRBD1,TRBV7-2,NA,TGTGCCAGCAGCTTACAACCTTTGACAGGGCGAAATCAGCCCCAGCATTTT,CASSLQPLTGRNQPQHF
TRBJ1-4,NA,TRBV9,once,TGTGCCAGCAGCGTAGGAATAGGAGGGCCAAATGAAAAACTGTTTTTT,CASSVGIGGPNEKLFF
TRBJ2-7,TRBD1,TRBV27,NA,TGTGCCAGCAGTTCCTTCGGGACAGGGTCCCACGAGCAGTACTTC,CASSSFGTGSHEQYF
TRBJ1-5,NA,TRBV7-9,NA,TGTGCCAGCAGCAGAGCCCCCCCGCCCCAGCATTTT,CASSRAPPPQHF
TRBJ2-1,TRBD1,TRBV14,NA,TGTGCCAGCAGCCAAGAGAAGGGAAGGACAGGGAATTTCGATGAGCAGTTCTTC,CASSQEKGRTGNFDEQFF
TRBJ1-2,TRBD1,TRBV28,NA,TGTGCCAGCAGTCACCGGGACAGGGGGTTAGGTAACTATGGCTACACCTTC,CASSHRDRGLGNYGYTF
TRBJ1-1,NA,TRBV6-5,NA,TGTGCCAGCAGTGGTTTAATGGGAGCAGTCGAAGCTTTCTTT,CASSGLMGAVEAFF
TRBJ1-2,TRBD1,TRBV28,NA,TGTGCCAGCATAACCGGGACAGTGGGTTTCGATGGCTACACCTTC,CASITGTVGFDGYTF
TRBJ1-2,TRBD1,TRBV28,NA,TGTGCCAGCAGTTTAGGGTCGGGACAGCCGCCGGATAACTATGGCTACACCTTC,CASSLGSGQPPDNYGYTF
TRBJ1-1,NA,TRBV5-1,NA,TGCGCCAGCAGCTTGTTCTCCAACACTGAAGCTTTCTTT,CASSLFSNTEAFF
TRBJ2-5,NA,TRBV2,NA,TGTGCCAGCAGTGAAATAAGGGGATCAGAGACCCAGTACTTC,CASSEIRGSETQYF
TRBJ2-7,NA,TRBV5-1,NA,TGCGCCAGCAGCTTGGCCCAGACCTACGAGCAGTACTTC,CASSLAQTYEQYF
TRBJ1-2,NA,TRBV2,NA,TGTGCCAGCAGTGTGGGGGGTAGCGGCGGCTACACCTTC,CASSVGGSGGYTF
TRBJ1-5,TRBD1,TRBV7-2,once,TGTGCCAGCAGTGGGGAGGACAGGGCCGGAAGCAATCAGCCCCAGCATTTT,CASSGEDRAGSNQPQHF
TRBJ1-1,NA,TRBV29-1,NA,TGCAGCGTTGCCCCCGCGGTCACTGAAGCTTTCTTT,CSVAPAVTEAFF
TRBJ2-5,TRBD2,TRBV2,NA,TGTGCCAGCAGTTGGACTAGCGGGGGGGTAGAGACCCAGTACTTC,CASSWTSGGVETQYF
TRBJ1-1,TRBD1,TRBV14,NA,TGTGCCAGCAGCCTCTGGACAGGACAGGGGAGGAAAGGGACTGAAGCTTTCTTT,CASSLWTGQGRKGTEAFF
TRBJ2-5,TRBD1,TRBV7-6,NA,TGTGCCAGCAGCCGACAACAGGGGAGTGAGGTGACCCAGTACTTC,CASSRQQGSEVTQYF
TRBJ2-3,TRBD2,TRBV11-2,NA,TGTGCCAGCAGCTCCCGTGGGGCTAGCGGAGATCCAGATACGCAGTATTTT,CASSSRGASGDPDTQYF
TRBJ1-5,NA,TRBV10-2,NA,TGCGCCAGCAGTGAGGGGAGGGAGGCGCAGCCCCAGCATTTT,CASSEGREAQPQHF
TRBJ2-7,TRBD2,TRBV28,NA,TGTGCCAGCACGGACCGGGGGGGCAATAGGATTATAACCTACGAGCAGTACTTC,CASTDRGGNRIITYEQYF
TRBJ1-1,NA,TRBV21-1,NA,TGTGCCAGCAGCAACAGTGGTAAGGGAGTGTGCACTGAAGCTTTCTTT,CASSNSGKGVCTEAFF
TRBJ2-5,TRBD2,TRBV29-1,NA,TGCAGCGGTTGGCGGGGGGGCCGCGAGACCCAGTACTTC,CSGWRGGRETQYF
TRBJ2-3,TRBD2,TRBV5-5,NA,TGTGCCAGCGAAAACGGGAGGGTTAGCACAGATACGCAGTATTTT,CASENGRVSTDTQYF
TRBJ1-1,TRBD1,TRBV10-3,NA,TGTGCCATCAGTGAGACGAGGACAGGTTTGGAAGGGAGGAGAGCTTTCTTT,CAISETRTGLEGRRAFF
TRBJ1-3,TRBD1,TRBV27,NA,TGTGCCAGCAGTTCAACCCCCAGGGGGCTGATCTCTGGAAACACCATATATTTT,CASSSTPRGLISGNTIYF
TRBJ1-1,NA,TRBV5-4,once,TGTGCCAGCAGCTTGGGCCTAGGGGTGACTGAAGCTTTCTTT,CASSLGLGVTEAFF
TRBJ2-1,NA,TRBV6-5,NA,TGTGCCAGCAGCCCCAACAGGGTCTACAACAATGAGCAGTTCTTC,CASSPNRVYNNEQFF
TRBJ2-3,NA,TRBV7-8,NA,TGTGCCAGCAGCTTGGGGCGACCTCAGGTCGTAGGCAGCATTGATACGCAGTATTTT,CASSLGRPQVVGSIDTQYF
TRBJ2-3,NA,TRBV29-1,NA,TGCAGCGTTTTCTCTTTGGCAGGGGCGCCTTCTAGCACAGATACGCAGTATTTT,CSVFSLAGAPSSTDTQYF
TRBJ2-1,TRBD1,TRBV19,few,TGTGCCAGTAGTTTGGGGACAGGGTGGGGCAATGAGCAGTTCTTC,CASSLGTGWGNEQFF
TRBJ2-1,TRBD1,TRBV6-4,NA,TGTGCCAGCAGACAGGGGCGGTCGGACGATGAGCAGTTCTTC,CASRQGRSDDEQFF
TRBJ2-7,NA,TRBV7-9,NA,TGTGCCAGCATCAACTCGGGGGGCAAAGGCTCCTACGAGCAGTACTTC,CASINSGGKGSYEQYF
TRBJ1-2,NA,TRBV28,NA,TGTGCCAGCAGCTCAGACAGAACGGGCTACACCTTC,CASSSDRTGYTF
TRBJ2-3,TRBD1,TRBV15,NA,TGTGCCACCAGCACAGCCGCTTTGAAGGACAGGGGCACAGATACGCAGTATTTT,CATSTAALKDRGTDTQYF
TRBJ2-3,NA,TRBV6-1,NA,TGTGCCAGCAGTGAAGCCCAGACTAGGACAAGCACAGATACGCAGTATTTT,CASSEAQTRTSTDTQYF
TRBJ2-1,TRBD1,TRBV9,NA,TGTGCCAGCGGGACAGGGTTATTCCTTAATGAGCAGTTCTTC,CASGTGLFLNEQFF
TRBJ1-5,NA,TRBV14,NA,TGTGCCAGCAGCCAAGGTCAGGGGCGGAATCAGCCCCAGCATTTT,CASSQGQGRNQPQHF
TRBJ2-7,NA,TRBV4-1,NA,TGCGCCAGCAGCCAAGGGAGGGGCGAGCAGTACTTC,CASSQGRGEQYF
TRBJ1-2,NA,TRBV5-1,NA,TGCGCCAGCAGCTTGGCGAATGAAGGGGGCTATGGCTACACCTTC,CASSLANEGGYGYTF
TRBJ2-1,TRBD2,TRBV9,NA,TGTGCCAGCAGCGTAGCGAAGGAGGCGGGGGGACCGGCAGTCTACAATGAGCAGTTCTTC,CASSVAKEAGGPAVYNEQFF
TRBJ1-1,NA,TRBV14,NA,TGTGCCAGCAGCCGCGGGGGAGGGAACACTGAAGCTTTCTTT,CASSRGGGNTEAFF
TRBJ2-5,TRBD2,TRBV25-1,NA,TGTGCCAGCAGTGAACCATCCTCAGGCCCGGGGGGGACCCAGTACTTC,CASSEPSSGPGGTQYF
TRBJ2-7,TRBD1,TRBV5-8,NA,TGTGCCAGCAGCAGAGGGACAGGGGGCGAGCAGTACTTC,CASSRGTGGEQYF
TRBJ2-3,TRBD2,TRBV14,NA,TGTGCCAGCAGCGAAACTAGCGGGGGAGGCTCAGATACGCAGTATTTT,CASSETSGGGSDTQYF
TRBJ1-4,TRBD1,TRBV4-1,NA,TGCGCCAGCAGCCAGAAAAGATACAGGGGGGCAGGTGAAAAACTGTTTTTT,CASSQKRYRGAGEKLFF
TRBJ2-1,TRBD2,TRBV30,once,TGTGCCTGGAGTATGGGGGGGGAGTTTTTCGATGAGCAGTTCTTC,CAWSMGGEFFDEQFF
TRBJ1-5,TRBD1,TRBV27,few,TGTGCCAGCAGTTTATCGAAGGGGACAGGGAACCTAATCCAGCCCCAGCATTTT,CASSLSKGTGNLIQPQHF
TRBJ1-4,NA,TRBV15,NA,TGTGCCACCAGCAGAGAAGATATGGACATTTCAACTAATGAAAAACTGTTTTTT,CATSREDMDISTNEKLFF
TRBJ1-4,TRBD1,TRBV4-3,NA,TGCGCCAGCAGCCAAGAACATCCGGTCGACAGGGTAAATGAAAAACTGTTTTTT,CASSQEHPVDRVNEKLFF
TRBJ2-4,NA,TRBV9,NA,TGTGCCAGCAGCGTAGGGGGAGGAGGGGGCAGGACCAAAAACATTCAGTACTTC,CASSVGGGGGRTKNIQYF
TRBJ1-1,TRBD1,TRBV29-1,NA,TGCAGCGTTGTTTTCGAGACAGGGGTGAACACTGAAGCTTTCTTT,CSVVFETGVNTEAFF
TRBJ1-1,NA,TRBV5-1,NA,TGCGCCAGCAGCTTGTCCGGACTACTGAACACTGAAGCTTTCTTT,CASSLSGLLNTEAFF
TRBJ2-1,TRBD2,TRBV6-1,NA,TGTGCCAGCAGTGAAGCGCCGGGGGGGCCTTCGTTTGAGCAGTTCTTC,CASSEAPGGPSFEQFF
TRBJ1-1,TRBD1,TRBV6-5,NA,TGTGCCAGCAGTCGGGACAGCTTTTACACTGAAGCTTTCTTT,CASSRDSFYTEAFF